The present T cell receptor beta chain was sequenced within a study of T-cell memory formation after mild COVID-19. Findings and caveats of the study: Memory from before infection featured some responding clones, which suggests cross-reactive memory joined.

Germline CDR1 SGHVS, CDR2 FNYEAQ. The V end lost 5 bases, the J end lost 0 bases, and 13 bases lay between the germline ends. This CDR3 is built from 16 residues. With respect to this clonotype: What it binds is not known.

A single record per CDR3 protein comes from TCRdb applying MiXCR to the 5' RACE reads. The sample lists hundreds of thousands of distinct CDR3 sequences, approximately 21% occurring once. The sequenced sample was PBMCs or a T cell subset sorted from them (not recorded which). The TCR was taken from an adult woman who had mild COVID-19 (a few samples of this study predate the infection). Cell type and time point are not known. The chain has TRBV7-6 and TRBJ2-2, with D uncertain. The CDR3 is CASSLTVVTNTGELFF. The CDR3 DNA follows: TGTGCCAGCAGCCTCACGGTGGTAACGAACACCGGGGAGCTGTTTTTT.